This T cell receptor beta chain came from a study of a mutant IDH1 vaccine in newly diagnosed glioma. Study summary: Patients, over weeks 1, 3, 5, 7, 11, 15, 19 and 23, received a total of eight vaccinations. Pretreatment consisted of radiotherapy, temozolomide, or both, with most receiving both. Vaccinations were initiated 4-6 weeks following radiotherapy alone, or were given together with temozolomide cycles.

On this clone itself: Its specificity is unknown.

As to time point: week 5, during vaccination. The vaccine gave 300 ug of a 20-mer mutant IDH1 peptide subcutaneously per dose. Generated by immunoSEQ multiplex PCR, the TCRdb table keeps only in-frame clones and is missing some. The sample lists over 45,000 clones, roughly four fifths occurring once. V lost 3 bases, J lost 4 bases, and 8 bases lay in between. This CDR3 comprises 13 residues. Germline values: CDR1 MNHEY, CDR2 SMNVEV (reference sequence). The sequenced sample was PBMCs, obtained from a glioma patient whose treatment included an IDH1 peptide vaccine. The receptor was derived from a man aged 25 to 45 with glioma. The chain joins TRBV27 to TRBJ2-3; TRBD1 is a possible D gene (5 bases). The CDR3 reads CASSFQGPDTQYF. The CDR3 bases are TGTGCCAGCAGTTTCCAGGGCCCAGATACGCAGTATTTT.